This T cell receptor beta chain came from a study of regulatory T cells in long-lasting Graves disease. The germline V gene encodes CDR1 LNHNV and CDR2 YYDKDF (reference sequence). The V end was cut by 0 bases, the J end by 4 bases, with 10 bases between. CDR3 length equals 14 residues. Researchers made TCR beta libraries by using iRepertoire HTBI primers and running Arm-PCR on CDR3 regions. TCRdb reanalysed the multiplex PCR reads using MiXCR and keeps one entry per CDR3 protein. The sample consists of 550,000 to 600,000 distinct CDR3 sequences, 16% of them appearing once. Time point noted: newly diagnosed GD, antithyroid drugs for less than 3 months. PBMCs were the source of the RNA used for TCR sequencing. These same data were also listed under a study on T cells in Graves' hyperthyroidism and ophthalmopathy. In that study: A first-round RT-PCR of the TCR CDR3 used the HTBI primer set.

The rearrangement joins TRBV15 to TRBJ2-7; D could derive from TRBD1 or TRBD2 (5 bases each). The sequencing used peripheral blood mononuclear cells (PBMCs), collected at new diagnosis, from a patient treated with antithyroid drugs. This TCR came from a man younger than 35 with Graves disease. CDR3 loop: CATSREPGRYEQYF. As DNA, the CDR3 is TGTGCCACCAGCAGAGAACCGGGACGGTACGAGCAGTACTTC.